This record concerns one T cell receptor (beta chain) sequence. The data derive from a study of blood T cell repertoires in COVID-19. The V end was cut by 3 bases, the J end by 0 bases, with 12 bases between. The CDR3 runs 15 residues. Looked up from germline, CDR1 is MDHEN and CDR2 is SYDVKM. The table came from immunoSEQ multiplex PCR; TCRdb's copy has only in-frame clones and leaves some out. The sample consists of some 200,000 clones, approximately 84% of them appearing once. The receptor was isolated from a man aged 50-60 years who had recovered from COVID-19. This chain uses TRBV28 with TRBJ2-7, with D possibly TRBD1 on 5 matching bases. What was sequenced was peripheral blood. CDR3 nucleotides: TGTGCCAGCAGTTTCACAGGCCGAAGCTCCTACGAGCAGTACTTC. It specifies CASSFTGRSSYEQYF.